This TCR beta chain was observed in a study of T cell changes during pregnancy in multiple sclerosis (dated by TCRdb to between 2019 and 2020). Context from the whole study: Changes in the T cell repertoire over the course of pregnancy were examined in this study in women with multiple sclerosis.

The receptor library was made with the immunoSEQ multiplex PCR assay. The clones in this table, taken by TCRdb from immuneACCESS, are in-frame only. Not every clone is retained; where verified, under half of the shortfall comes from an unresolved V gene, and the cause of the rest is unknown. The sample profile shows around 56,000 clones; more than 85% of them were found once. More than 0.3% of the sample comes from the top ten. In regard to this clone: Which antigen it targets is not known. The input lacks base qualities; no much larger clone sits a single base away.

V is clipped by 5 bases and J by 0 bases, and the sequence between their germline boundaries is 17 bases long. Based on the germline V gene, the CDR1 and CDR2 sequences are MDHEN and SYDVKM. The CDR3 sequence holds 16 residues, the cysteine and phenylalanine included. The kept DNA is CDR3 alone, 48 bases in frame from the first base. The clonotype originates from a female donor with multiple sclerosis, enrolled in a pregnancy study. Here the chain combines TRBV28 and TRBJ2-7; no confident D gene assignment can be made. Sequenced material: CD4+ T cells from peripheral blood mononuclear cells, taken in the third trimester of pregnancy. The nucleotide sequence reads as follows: TGTGCCAGCAGTCGCTTAGGCCTGGGCAGCTCCTACGAGCAGTACTTC. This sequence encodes CASSRLGLGSSYEQYF.